Described below is a single T cell receptor (beta chain) sequence and its context. This clonotype was observed a few times. Its antigen is not yet known. No much larger clonotype is one base removed from it; base qualities were not supplied. TCRdb records Illumina HiSeq 1500 as the sequencer. TCRdb trimmed public reads at Q25 via fastp, called clones via MiXCR and kept in-frame beta chains. Identical CDR3 proteins give one entry, which carries the most common genes and DNA. The sample data list 310,000 or so distinct CDR3 sequences, and about 9.2% of these were observed just once. The top ten constitute around 2.4% of the sample. The data belong to a study of T cell repertoires in cytomegalovirus infection (dated by TCRdb to about 2019). Notes on the research overall: Donor HLA type was relevant to the analysis, because carriage of CMV infection together with the matching HLA type was indicated by public TCR beta signatures.

The CDR3 contains 15 residues, cysteine and phenylalanine counted. Of all the DNA, just the CDR3 is kept, 45 bases in frame from base 1. Compared with germline, V lacks 3 bases and J lacks 3 bases; bases without a gene match: 6. CDR1 and CDR2, per the germline V gene (reference sequence), are DFQATT and SNEGSKA. Broad study findings and their caveats: In both this cohort and an independent cohort of 350 or so donors, the cumulative frequency of public TCR beta family members distinguished carriers of CMV infection plus the relevant HLA type. The ex vivo response was dominated by HLA-C-restricted CMV-specific TCR beta clonotypes, and the single most frequent clonotype in two of eight donors was supplied by these HLA-C-restricted clonotypes.

Here the chain combines TRBV20-1 and TRBJ2-1; 9 central nucleotides agree with TRBD2. The material sequenced was PBMCs. This sequence was found in a human donor in good health (CMV status not recorded). Some clones in this sample may be carry-over from other donors' samples. At the DNA level, the sequence is TGCAGTGCTAGGCCCCTAGCGGGGCGCTACAATGAGCAGTTCTTC. Translated, this is CSARPLAGRYNEQFF.